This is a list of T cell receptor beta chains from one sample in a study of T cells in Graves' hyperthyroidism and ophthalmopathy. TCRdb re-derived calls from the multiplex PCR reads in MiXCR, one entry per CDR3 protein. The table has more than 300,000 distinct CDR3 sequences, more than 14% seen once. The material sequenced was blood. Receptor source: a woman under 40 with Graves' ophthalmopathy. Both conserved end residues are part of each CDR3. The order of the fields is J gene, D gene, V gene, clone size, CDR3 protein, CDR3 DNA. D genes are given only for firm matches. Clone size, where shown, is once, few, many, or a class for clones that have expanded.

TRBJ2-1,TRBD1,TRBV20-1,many,CSVLTGGAENEQFF,TGCAGTGTTCTTACAGGGGGCGCAGAGAATGAGCAGTTCTTC
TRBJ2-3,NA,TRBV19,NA,CASSFSGAPLDTQYF,TGTGCCAGTAGTTTTTCAGGGGCCCCATTGGATACGCAGTATTTT
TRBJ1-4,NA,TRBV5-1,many,CASSLRTENEKLFF,TGCGCCAGCAGCTTACGGACGGAAAATGAAAAACTGTTTTTT
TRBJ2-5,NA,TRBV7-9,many,CASSPQPRVHRDQETQYF,TGTGCCAGCAGCCCCCAACCCCGTGTACACAGGGATCAAGAGACCCAGTACTTC
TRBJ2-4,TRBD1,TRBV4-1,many,CASSQDNPGQGKDIQYF,TGCGCCAGCAGCCAAGATAACCCCGGACAGGGTAAGGACATTCAGTACTTC
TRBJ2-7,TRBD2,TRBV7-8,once,CASSPSGFQSSYEQYF,TGTGCCAGCAGCCCTAGCGGGTTCCAGAGCTCCTACGAGCAGTACTTC
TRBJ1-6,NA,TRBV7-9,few,CASSFWMGLGNSPLHF,TGTGCCAGCAGCTTTTGGATGGGATTAGGGAATTCACCCCTCCACTTT
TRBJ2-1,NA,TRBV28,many,CASISPGYNEQFF,TGTGCCAGCATCTCCCCGGGGTACAATGAGCAGTTCTTC
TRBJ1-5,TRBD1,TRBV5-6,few,CASSTGTENQPQHF,TGTGCCAGCAGCACCGGGACAGAGAATCAGCCCCAGCATTTT
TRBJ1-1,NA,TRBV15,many,CATSRPKEGGTRNTEAFF,TGTGCCACCAGCAGACCCAAGGAGGGGGGGACCAGGAACACTGAAGCTTTCTTT
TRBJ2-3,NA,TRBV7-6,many,CASRRHSGDTQYF,TGTGCCAGCAGAAGACACTCTGGAGATACGCAGTATTTT
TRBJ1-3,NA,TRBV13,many,CASSFVSRNTIYF,TGTGCCAGCAGCTTTGTCAGTAGAAACACCATATATTTT